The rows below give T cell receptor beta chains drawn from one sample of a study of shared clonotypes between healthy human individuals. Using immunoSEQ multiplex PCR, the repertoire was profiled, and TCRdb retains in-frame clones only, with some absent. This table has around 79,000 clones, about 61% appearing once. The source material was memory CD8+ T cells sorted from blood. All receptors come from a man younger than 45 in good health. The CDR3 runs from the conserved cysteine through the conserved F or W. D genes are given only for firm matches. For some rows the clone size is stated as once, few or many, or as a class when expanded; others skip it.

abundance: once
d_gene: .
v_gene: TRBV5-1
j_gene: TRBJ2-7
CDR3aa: CASSLGSNSYEQYF
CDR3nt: TGCGCCAGCAGCTTGGGTAGTAACTCCTACGAGCAGTACTTC

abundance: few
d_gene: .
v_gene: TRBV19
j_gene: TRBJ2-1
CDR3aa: CASSIGGGWQFF
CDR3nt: TGTGCCAGTAGTATCGGAGGAGGTTGGCAGTTCTTC

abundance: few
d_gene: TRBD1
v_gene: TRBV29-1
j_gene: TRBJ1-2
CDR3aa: CSIDRVGTDYGYTF
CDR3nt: TGCAGCATAGACAGGGTGGGTACCGACTATGGCTACACCTTC

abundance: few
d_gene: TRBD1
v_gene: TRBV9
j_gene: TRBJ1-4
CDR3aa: CASSATGGAGQEKLFF
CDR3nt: TGTGCCAGCAGCGCGACAGGGGGCGCAGGGCAAGAAAAACTGTTTTTT

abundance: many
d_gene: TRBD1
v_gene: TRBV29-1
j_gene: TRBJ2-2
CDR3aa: CSATTGINTGELFF
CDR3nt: TGCAGCGCTACGACAGGGATTAACACCGGGGAGCTGTTTTTT

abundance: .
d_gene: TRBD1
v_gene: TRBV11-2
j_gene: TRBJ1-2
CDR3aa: CASSGGTVLNYGYTF
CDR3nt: TGTGCCAGCAGCGGCGGGACAGTTCTTAACTATGGCTACACCTTC

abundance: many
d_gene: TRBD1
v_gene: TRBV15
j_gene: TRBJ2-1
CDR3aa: CATSPGQGGNEQFF
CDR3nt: TGTGCCACTTCTCCGGGACAGGGGGGCAATGAGCAGTTCTTC

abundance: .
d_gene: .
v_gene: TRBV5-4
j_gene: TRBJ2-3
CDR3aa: CASSFFSRRDTQYF
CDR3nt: TGTGCCAGCAGCTTTTTCAGTCGAAGAGATACGCAGTATTTT

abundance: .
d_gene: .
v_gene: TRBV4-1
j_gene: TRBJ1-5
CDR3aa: CASSQILLINQPQHF
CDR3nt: TGCGCCAGCAGCCAAATCTTACTCATTAATCAGCCCCAGCATTTT

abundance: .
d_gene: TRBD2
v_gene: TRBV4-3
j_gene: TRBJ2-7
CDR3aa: CASSQGRGLVDEQYF
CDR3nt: TGCGCCAGCAGCCAAGGAAGGGGACTAGTAGACGAGCAGTACTTC

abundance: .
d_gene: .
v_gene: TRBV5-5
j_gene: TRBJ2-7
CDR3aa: CASSLPGPRREHEQYF
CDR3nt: TGTGCCAGCAGCCTCCCAGGGCCTCGACGGGAACACGAGCAGTACTTC

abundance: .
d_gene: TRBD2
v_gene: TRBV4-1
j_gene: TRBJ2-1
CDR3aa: CASSLPPSGSSYNEQFF
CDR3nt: TGCGCCAGCAGCCTCCCCCCGAGCGGGAGCTCCTACAATGAGCAGTTCTTC

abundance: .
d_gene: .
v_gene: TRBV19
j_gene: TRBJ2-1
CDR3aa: CASSIAGASYNEQFF
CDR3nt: TGTGCCAGTAGTATAGCGGGAGCTTCCTACAATGAGCAGTTCTTC

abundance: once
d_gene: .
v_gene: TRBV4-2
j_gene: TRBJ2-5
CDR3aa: CASSPPGRNDQYF
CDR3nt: TGTGCCAGCAGCCCCCCTGGGAGGAATGACCAGTACTTC

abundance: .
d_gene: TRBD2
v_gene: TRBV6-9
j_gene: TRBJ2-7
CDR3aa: CASSYSTSAYEQYF
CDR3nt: TGTGCCAGCAGTTACTCGACTAGCGCCTACGAGCAGTACTTC

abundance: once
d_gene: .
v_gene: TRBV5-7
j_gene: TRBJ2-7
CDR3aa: CASSTRRSARNPYEQYF
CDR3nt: TGTGCCAGCAGCACACGAAGGTCCGCGAGAAACCCCTACGAGCAGTACTTC

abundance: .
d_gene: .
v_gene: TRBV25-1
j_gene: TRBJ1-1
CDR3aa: CASKSIAEAFF
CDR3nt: TGTGCCAGCAAAAGTATTGCTGAAGCTTTCTTT

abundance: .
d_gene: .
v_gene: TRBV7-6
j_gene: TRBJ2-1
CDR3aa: CASSFGAYNEQFF
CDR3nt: TGTGCCAGCAGCTTCGGGGCCTACAATGAGCAGTTCTTC

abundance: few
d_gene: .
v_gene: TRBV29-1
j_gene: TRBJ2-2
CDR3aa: CSVEIGTGELFF
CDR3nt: TGCAGCGTTGAAATAGGAACCGGGGAGCTGTTTTTT

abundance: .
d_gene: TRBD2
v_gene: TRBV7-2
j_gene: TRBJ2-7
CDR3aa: CASSLALAGNSYEQYF
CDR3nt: TGTGCCAGCAGCTTAGCGTTAGCGGGCAACTCCTACGAGCAGTACTTC

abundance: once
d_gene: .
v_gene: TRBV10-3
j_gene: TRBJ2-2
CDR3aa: CAIQGTGNTGELFF
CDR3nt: TGTGCCATCCAAGGGACCGGGAACACCGGGGAGCTGTTTTTT

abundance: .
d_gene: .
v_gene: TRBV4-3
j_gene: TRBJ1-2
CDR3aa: CASSQDRYSTLENYGYTF
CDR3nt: TGCGCCAGCAGCCAAGATCGGTACTCGACCCTCGAGAACTATGGCTACACCTTC

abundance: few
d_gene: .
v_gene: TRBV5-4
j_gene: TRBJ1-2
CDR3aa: CASSLARGGYTF
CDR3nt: TGTGCCAGCAGCTTGGCGAGGGGTGGCTACACCTTC

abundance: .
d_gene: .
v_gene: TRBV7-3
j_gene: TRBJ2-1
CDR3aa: CASSLSVSPLNEQFF
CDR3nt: TGTGCCAGCAGCTTATCGGTTAGCCCTCTCAATGAGCAGTTCTTC

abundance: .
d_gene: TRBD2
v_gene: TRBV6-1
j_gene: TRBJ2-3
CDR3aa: CASSENSGGGDTQYF
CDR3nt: TGTGCCAGCAGTGAAAATTCGGGAGGGGGAGATACGCAGTATTTT

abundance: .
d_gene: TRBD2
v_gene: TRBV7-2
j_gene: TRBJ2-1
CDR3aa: CASSWRTSGYNEQFF
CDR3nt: TGTGCCAGCAGCTGGCGGACTAGCGGATACAATGAGCAGTTCTTC

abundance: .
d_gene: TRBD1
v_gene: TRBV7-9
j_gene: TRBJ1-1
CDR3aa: CASSPRDREGTEAFF
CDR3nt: TGTGCCAGCAGCCCGCGGGACAGGGAAGGAACTGAAGCTTTCTTT

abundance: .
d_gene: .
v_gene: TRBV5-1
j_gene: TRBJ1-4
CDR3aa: CASRPSRATNEKLFF
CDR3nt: TGCGCCAGCAGACCCAGCAGGGCAACTAATGAAAAACTGTTTTTT

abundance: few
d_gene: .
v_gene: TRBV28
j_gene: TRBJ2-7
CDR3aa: CASSLSNYEQYF
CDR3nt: TGTGCCAGCAGCTTATCTAACTACGAGCAGTACTTC

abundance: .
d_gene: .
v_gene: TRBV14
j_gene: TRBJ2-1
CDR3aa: CASSPIGTIYNEQFF
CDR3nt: TGTGCCAGCAGCCCAATCGGGACCATCTACAATGAGCAGTTCTTC

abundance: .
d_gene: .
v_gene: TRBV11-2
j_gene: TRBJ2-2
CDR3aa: CASSFLGHPGELFF
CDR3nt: TGTGCCAGCAGCTTCCTTGGACACCCCGGGGAGCTGTTTTTT

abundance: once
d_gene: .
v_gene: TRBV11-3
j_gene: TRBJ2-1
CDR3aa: CASSLRSGASGEQFF
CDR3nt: TGTGCCAGCAGCTTACGAAGCGGAGCCAGCGGTGAGCAGTTCTTC

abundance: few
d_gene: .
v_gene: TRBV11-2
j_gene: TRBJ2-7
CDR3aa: CASSLFPGNYEQYF
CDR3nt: TGTGCCAGCAGCTTATTCCCTGGGAATTACGAGCAGTACTTC

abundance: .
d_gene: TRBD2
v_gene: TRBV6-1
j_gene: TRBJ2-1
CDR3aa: CASSESTSGSHEQFF
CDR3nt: TGTGCCAGCAGTGAATCGACTAGCGGGAGTCATGAGCAGTTCTTC

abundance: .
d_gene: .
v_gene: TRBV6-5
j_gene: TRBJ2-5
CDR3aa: CASSYTLGESRETQYF
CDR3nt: TGTGCCAGCAGTTACACATTGGGGGAGAGTAGAGAGACCCAGTACTTC

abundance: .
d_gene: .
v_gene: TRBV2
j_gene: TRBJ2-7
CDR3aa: CASSEGLGHPYEQYF
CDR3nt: TGTGCCAGCAGTGAAGGACTGGGACACCCCTACGAGCAGTACTTC

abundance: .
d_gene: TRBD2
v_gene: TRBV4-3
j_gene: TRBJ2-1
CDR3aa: CASSQASGSLNEQFF
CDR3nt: TGCGCCAGCAGCCAAGCAAGCGGGAGCCTAAATGAGCAGTTCTTC

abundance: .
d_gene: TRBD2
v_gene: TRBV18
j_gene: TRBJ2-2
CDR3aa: CASSPPGLAGVSGELFF
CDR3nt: TGTGCCAGCTCACCACCGGGACTAGCGGGAGTATCCGGGGAGCTGTTTTTT

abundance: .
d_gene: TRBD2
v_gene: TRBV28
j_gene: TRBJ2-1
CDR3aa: CASISGTNYYNEQFF
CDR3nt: TGTGCCAGCATCTCCGGGACTAATTATTACAATGAGCAGTTCTTC

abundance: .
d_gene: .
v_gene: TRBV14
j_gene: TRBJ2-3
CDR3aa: CASSQGGYNTDTQYF
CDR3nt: TGTGCCAGCAGCCAGGGCGGTTACAACACAGATACGCAGTATTTT

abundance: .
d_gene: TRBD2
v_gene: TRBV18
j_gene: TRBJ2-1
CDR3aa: CASSPGRGIDNEQFF
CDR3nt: TGTGCCAGCTCACCAGGGAGGGGTATCGACAATGAGCAGTTCTTC

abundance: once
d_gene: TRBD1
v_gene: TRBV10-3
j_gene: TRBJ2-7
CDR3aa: CAITPRGQGIDEQYF
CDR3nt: TGTGCCATCACCCCGAGGGGACAGGGGATCGACGAGCAGTACTTC

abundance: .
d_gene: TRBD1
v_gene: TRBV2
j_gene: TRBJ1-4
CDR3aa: CASSGGQGNEKLFF
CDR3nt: TGTGCCAGCAGTGGCGGACAGGGGAATGAAAAACTGTTTTTT

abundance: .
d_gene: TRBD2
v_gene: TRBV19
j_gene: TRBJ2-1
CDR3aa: CASSISKGRANEQFF
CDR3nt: TGTGCCAGTAGTATCTCCAAGGGGAGGGCCAATGAGCAGTTCTTC

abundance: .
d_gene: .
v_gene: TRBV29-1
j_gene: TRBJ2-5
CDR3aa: CSVEPPNQETQYF
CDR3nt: TGCAGCGTTGAACCCCCCAACCAAGAGACCCAGTACTTC

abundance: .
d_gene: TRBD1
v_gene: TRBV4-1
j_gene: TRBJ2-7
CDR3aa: CASSQVKGGEGYEQYF
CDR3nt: TGCGCCAGCAGCCAAGTTAAAGGGGGCGAGGGTTACGAGCAGTACTTC

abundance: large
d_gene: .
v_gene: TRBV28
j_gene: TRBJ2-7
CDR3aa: CASSLLAVSYEQYF
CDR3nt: TGTGCCAGCAGTTTATTGGCGGTCTCCTACGAGCAGTACTTC

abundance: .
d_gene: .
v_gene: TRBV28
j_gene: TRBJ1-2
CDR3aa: CASSRRTIGGYTF
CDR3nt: TGTGCCAGCAGTAGGAGGACCATCGGGGGCTACACCTTC

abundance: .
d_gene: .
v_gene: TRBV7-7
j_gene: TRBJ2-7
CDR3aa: CASSLLTGADEQYF
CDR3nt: TGTGCCAGCAGCTTATTAACGGGTGCAGACGAGCAGTACTTC

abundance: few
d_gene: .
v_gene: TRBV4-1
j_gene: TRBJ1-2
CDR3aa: CASSQDKARLESYGYTF
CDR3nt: TGCGCCAGCAGCCAAGATAAGGCCAGGCTTGAGTCCTATGGCTACACCTTC

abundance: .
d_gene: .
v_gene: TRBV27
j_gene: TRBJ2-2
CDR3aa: CASRYLGTGELFF
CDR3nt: TGTGCCAGCCGGTACCTTGGCACCGGGGAGCTGTTTTTT

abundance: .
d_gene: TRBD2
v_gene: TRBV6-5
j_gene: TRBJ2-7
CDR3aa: CASRGLVPYEQYF
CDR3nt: TGTGCCAGCAGGGGACTAGTCCCCTACGAGCAGTACTTC

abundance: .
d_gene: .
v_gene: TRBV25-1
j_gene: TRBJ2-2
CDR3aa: CASSGPFGGTNTGELFF
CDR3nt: TGTGCCAGCAGTGGTCCCTTTGGCGGGACGAACACCGGGGAGCTGTTTTTT

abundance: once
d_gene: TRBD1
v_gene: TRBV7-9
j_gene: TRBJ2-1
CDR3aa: CASSIDRVSFYNEQFF
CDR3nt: TGTGCCAGCAGCATTGACAGGGTCTCATTCTACAATGAGCAGTTCTTC

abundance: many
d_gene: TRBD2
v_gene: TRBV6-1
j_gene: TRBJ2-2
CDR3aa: CASSEGLAGAGELFF
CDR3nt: TGTGCCAGCAGTGAAGGACTAGCGGGAGCCGGGGAGCTGTTTTTT

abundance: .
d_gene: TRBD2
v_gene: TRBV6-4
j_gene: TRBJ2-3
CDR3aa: CASSDSAGATDTQYF
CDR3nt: TGTGCCAGCAGTGACTCAGCGGGAGCGACAGATACGCAGTATTTT

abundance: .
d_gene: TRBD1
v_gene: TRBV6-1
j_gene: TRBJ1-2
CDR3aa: CASSEGTGGAYGYTF
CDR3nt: TGTGCCAGCAGTGAAGGGACAGGGGGCGCATATGGCTACACCTTC

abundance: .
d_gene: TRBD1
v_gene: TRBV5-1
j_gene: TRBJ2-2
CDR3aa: CASSYGDRVNTGELFF
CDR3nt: TGCGCCAGCAGCTACGGGGACAGGGTTAACACCGGGGAGCTGTTTTTT

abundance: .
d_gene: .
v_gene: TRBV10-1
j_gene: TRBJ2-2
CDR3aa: CASSAVKNTGELFF
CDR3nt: TGCGCCAGCAGTGCGGTAAAGAACACCGGGGAGCTGTTTTTT